The clone carrying this T cell receptor (beta chain) came up a few times. These data come from a study of technical replicates of blood from a few donors. The V end was cut by 2 bases, the J end by 3 bases, with 8 bases between. This CDR3 is 14 amino acids long. Germline V gene lookup returns CDR1 MNHEY and CDR2 SMNVEV (reference sequence). TCRdb's table, derived via immunoSEQ multiplex PCR, lists solely in-frame clones and lacks some. The sample records about 66,000 clones, less than 98% being singletons. This sequence was found in a human donor in good health. The J gene is TRBJ1-5, the V gene TRBV27; tentative D call: TRBD1 (6 bases). Material: T cells isolated from PBMCs. In DNA, the CDR3 is TGTGCCAGCAGTTTAAAGGGACACAATCAGCCCCAGCATTTT. Translating gives CASSLKGHNQPQHF.